This T cell receptor (beta chain) was observed in a study of cytomegalovirus exposure and HLA in healthy donors. In the PCR, 60 Vbeta and 13 Jbeta primers were used. Using immunoSEQ multiplex PCR, the repertoire was profiled, and TCRdb retains in-frame clones only, with some absent. Of some 160,000 clones in the sample, 77% are singletons; the top ten hold approximately 1.8%. Losses at the gene ends were 4 bases for V and 7 bases for J; bases not matched to a gene: 6. Per germline, CDR1 LNHNV and CDR2 YYDKDF (reference sequence). This CDR3 is 13 amino acids long. Overall study findings and caveats: CMV antigen specificity of a few CMV-associated chains was confirmed in vitro. Near-uniform donor sequencing depth was presumed by presence/absence analyses.

A remark on this clone: Its target is unknown.

Sample: PBMCs. The V gene is TRBV15, the J gene TRBJ2-7; TRBD2 matches 8 bases. The sequence derives from a woman in her thirties in good health and CMV-seronegative. CDR3 sequence reads: CATSTRGGWEQYF. The CDR3, as DNA: TGTGCCACCAGCACCCGGGGGGGGTGGGAGCAGTACTTC.